This passage covers 17 T cell receptor beta chains from one sample sequenced in a study of cytomegalovirus exposure and HLA in healthy donors. Primers: 60 Vbeta forward and 13 Jbeta reverse. The repertoire was sequenced with immunoSEQ multiplex PCR; TCRdb's copy has only in-frame clones and lacks some. The sample holds around 92,000 clones, more than 70% seen once. Input material: PBMCs. The receptors originated from a young man in good health and CMV-seronegative.

This sequence joins TRBV11-2 and TRBJ1-2; 9 nucleotides line up with TRBD1. Germline V CDR1 and CDR2: SGHAT, FQNNGV. This CDR3 region has 14 residues. V lost 4 bases, J lost 6 bases, and 6 bases stayed unmatched. The CDR3 coding sequence is TGTGCCAGCAGCTCATACGGGACAGGGAATGGCTACACCTTC. Translating it yields CASSSYGTGNGYTF. The full variable domain, in which reference TRBV11-2 and TRBJ1-2 provide the parts outside the CDR3, is EAGVAQSPRYKIIEKRQSVAFWCNPISGHATLYWYQQILGQGPKLLIQFQNNGVVDDSQLPKDRFSAERLKGVDSTLKIQPAKLEDSAVYLCASSSYGTGNGYTFGSGTRLTVV.

The J gene is TRBJ1-1, the V gene TRBV30; D is ambiguous. CDR3 length: 13 amino acids. In germline, CDR1 is GTSNPN, CDR2 SVGIG (reference sequence). V lost 0 bases, J lost 4 bases, and 9 bases lay in between. The CDR3 loop reads CAWSVMSGTEAFF. CDR3 sequence (DNA): TGTGCCTGGAGTGTAATGTCGGGCACTGAAGCTTTCTTT.

The CDR3 is CASSLGGSGGARRDEQFF. DNA for the CDR3: TGTGCCAGCAGCTTGGGTGGTAGCGGGGGGGCACGCCGCGATGAGCAGTTCTTC. The V gene is TRBV5-6, the J gene TRBJ2-1; TRBD2 matches at 11 bases. Germline CDR1 SGHDT, CDR2 YYEEEE. This CDR3 spans 18 amino acids. The V segment lost 0 bases and the J segment 8 bases; nucleotides outside the gene matches: 13.

This clone was observed once. The V and J genes are TRBV9 and TRBJ1-2, with D maybe TRBD1 (5 bases). Trimming cost V 3 bases and J 4 bases, with 16 bases left between them. The CDR3 has 15 residues. Germline CDR1 reads SGDLS; CDR2 reads YYNGEE. Here the CDR3 reads CASSESFGTPYGYTF. The CDR3 DNA is TGTGCCAGCAGCGAGAGCTTTGGGACTCCCTATGGCTACACCTTC.

The rearrangement links TRBV9 to TRBJ2-7; the D gene is possibly TRBD2 (6 bases). Germline-derived CDR1 and CDR2 are SGDLS and YYNGEE. V lost 4 bases and J 3 bases, leaving 20 bases between the germline ends. The CDR3 is 16 residues long. CDR3 DNA sequence: TGTGCCAGCAGCCCCGGGGTCGGGGGACCCCTCTACGAGCAGTACTTC. Its protein product is CASSPGVGGPLYEQYF.

The chain couples TRBV7-9 to TRBJ2-1, with D perhaps matching TRBD2 (5 bases). CDR1 and CDR2 (germline): SEHNR, FQNEAQ (reference sequence). V was trimmed by 7 bases and J by 4 bases, leaving 17 bases between them. The CDR3 consists of 15 residues. The CDR3 nucleotides are TGTGCCAGCACCCTCGGTCTTCCGGGGTACAATGAGCAGTTCTTC. Its protein is CASTLGLPGYNEQFF. Based on the CDR3 plus reference TRBV7-9 and TRBJ2-1, the full variable domain is DTGVSQNPRHKITKRGQNVTFRCDPISEHNRLYWYRQTLGQGPEFLTYFQNEAQLEKSRLLSDRFSAERPKGSFSTLEIQRTEQGDSAMYLCASTLGLPGYNEQFFGPGTRLTVL.

The genes are TRBV13 and TRBJ1-4; no clear D gene. V was pared by 3 bases and J by 8 bases, with 7 bases between. The CDR3 is 12 residues long. CDR1 and CDR2 (germline): PRHDT, FYEKMQ (reference sequence). DNA for the CDR3: TGTGCCAGCAGCTTCTACGGGGAAAAACTGTTTTTT. Its translation: CASSFYGEKLFF.

The chain is built from TRBV2 and TRBJ2-5; TRBD1 matches 9 bases. The CDR3 has 14 amino acids. Trimming cost V 8 bases and J 5 bases; bases outside gene matches: 9. In germline, CDR1 is SNHLY, CDR2 FYNNEI. CDR3 nucleotides: TGTGCCAGCGGCCAGACAGGGGGTTCGGAGACCCAGTACTTC. Translating gives CASGQTGGSETQYF.

The genes are TRBV6-1 and TRBJ2-7; the match to TRBD1 covers 8 bases. Germline CDR1 is MNHNS and CDR2 is SASEGT. V dropped 7 bases and J dropped 3; count of bases not matched to a gene: 8. The CDR3 sequence is 14 residues long. CDR3 nucleotide sequence: TGTGCCAGCATTCACAGGGGGGAAGTCTACGAGCAGTACTTC. Protein sequence: CASIHRGEVYEQYF.

The sample holds a few counts of this clone. The same CDR3 arises from other DNA sequences in this sample as well. CDR3 amino acids: CASSLGLGETQYF. The CDR3 DNA reads as TGTGCCAGCAGCCTGGGCCTGGGAGAGACCCAGTACTTC. J is TRBJ2-5 and V is TRBV11-2; unclear D gene. The germline V and J ends were trimmed by 5 bases and 4 bases, with 11 bases remaining between them. The CDR3 is 13 residues long. Germline assignment: CDR1 SGHAT and CDR2 FQNNGV. Looking up the rest from reference TRBV11-2 and TRBJ2-5 gives the full variable domain: EAGVAQSPRYKIIEKRQSVAFWCNPISGHATLYWYQQILGQGPKLLIQFQNNGVVDDSQLPKDRFSAERLKGVDSTLKIQPAKLEDSAVYLCASSLGLGETQYFGPGTRLLVL.

The J gene is TRBJ2-1, the V gene TRBV7-6; D possibly corresponds to TRBD2 (5 bases). Trimming shortened V by 3 bases and J by 6 bases, and 21 bases separated the two germline ends. The CDR3 extends over 17 amino acids. Germline values: CDR1 SGHVS, CDR2 FNYEAQ. CDR3 loop: CASSFRAPGMRVNEQFF. The DNA of the CDR3 is TGTGCCAGCAGCTTTAGAGCGCCGGGGATGAGGGTCAATGAGCAGTTCTTC. Variable domain in full (rest from reference TRBV7-6 and TRBJ2-1): GAGVSQSPRYKVTKRGQDVALRCDPISGHVSLYWYRQALGQGPEFLTYFNYEAQQDKSGLPNDRFSAERPEGSISTLTIQRTEQRDSAMYRCASSFRAPGMRVNEQFFGPGTRLTVL.

The J gene is TRBJ1-3, the V gene TRBV5-1; 8 bases are shared with TRBD1. V lost 3 bases to trimming and J lost 4 bases; unmatched junction nucleotides: 6. The CDR3 covers 15 residues. CDR1 SGHRS and CDR2 YFSETQ come from the germline V gene. The CDR3 DNA reads TGCGCCAGCAGCTCTCAGGGGGCGAGAGGAAACACCATATATTTT. It codes for CASSSQGARGNTIYF.

The count of this clone is one. The chain joins TRBV25-1 to TRBJ1-6; TRBD1 matches at 10 bases. This CDR3 has 14 residues. V lost 5 bases to trimming and J lost 7 bases; unmatched junction nucleotides: 2. CDR1 and CDR2 (germline): MGHDK, SYGVNS. CDR3 nucleotides: TGTGCCAGCAGTTGGGGACAGGGGAATTCACCCCTCCACTTT. Translation gives CASSWGQGNSPLHF.

On this clone itself: This CDR3 is also generated by other DNA sequences in the sample. V gene TRBV7-9 combines with J gene TRBJ2-1; 8 positions match TRBD2. This CDR3 region has 15 residues. CDR1 SEHNR and CDR2 FQNEAQ come from the germline V gene (reference sequence). The V and J ends lost 3 bases and 4 bases, in that order; junction bases with no gene match: 5. CDR3 nucleotide sequence: TGTGCCAGCAGCTTCCCAGCGGGAGATTACAATGAGCAGTTCTTC. It translates to CASSFPAGDYNEQFF.

This clone appeared a few times. The V and J genes are TRBV6-1 and TRBJ1-1, with TRBD1 as a possible D gene (5 bases). V shed 4 bases and J shed 1 base, with 13 bases lying between them. The CDR3 contains 15 residues. Germline V gene sequence: CDR1 MNHNS, CDR2 SASEGT. The CDR3 nucleotides read TGTGCCAGCAGTGGACCGACAGCTCCGAACACTGAAGCTTTCTTT. The encoded protein is CASSGPTAPNTEAFF.

The CDR3 loop reads CASSLVGSNYGYTF. The CDR3 nucleotides read TGTGCCAGCAGCTTGGTAGGGAGCAACTATGGCTACACCTTC. The gene calls are TRBV5-4 and TRBJ1-2, with D unclear. Germline V gene lookup returns CDR1 SGHNT and CDR2 YYREEE (reference sequence). CDR3 length equals 14 residues. Trimming shortened V by 0 bases and J by 2 bases, and 8 bases separated the two germline ends.

The chain combines TRBV11-2 with TRBJ1-1, with a weak D call TRBD1 (5 bases). The CDR3 is 14 amino acids. Per the germline V gene, CDR1 is SGHAT and CDR2 is FQNNGV. V was cut by 1 base and J by 5 bases, with 11 bases left in between. The CDR3 nucleotides are TGTGCCAGCAGCTTAGGCTTTCGGGGGACTGAAGCTTTCTTT. Amino acid sequence: CASSLGFRGTEAFF. Variable domain in full (rest from reference TRBV11-2 and TRBJ1-1): EAGVAQSPRYKIIEKRQSVAFWCNPISGHATLYWYQQILGQGPKLLIQFQNNGVVDDSQLPKDRFSAERLKGVDSTLKIQPAKLEDSAVYLCASSLGFRGTEAFFGQGTRLTVV.